The 32 T cell receptor beta chains below were found in one sample sequenced in a study of T cells expressing NK-cell markers (dated by TCRdb to the early 2020s). The protocol used for the library was 5' RACE. Sequencing instrument: Illumina HiSeq 2000. After TCRdb reprocessed the reads, each CDR3 protein sequence was kept as one row, without DNA. In this sample's table one finds a few hundred thousand distinct CDR3 sequences. Less than 4.5% of the sample rests with the top ten. The sequencing input was blood T cells: a sorted CD56 or NKG2C T cell subset, CD4+ or CD8+ T cells, or bulk PBMC T cells (not recorded which). The receptor source for this set is a young man in good health. Donor details come from another sample of the same person, matched by shared clones.

The rearrangement joins TRBV12-3 or TRBV12-4 to TRBJ2-7; TCRdb indicates TRBD1, and absent DNA this call remains unverified. This CDR3 is 15 amino acids long. The CDR3 sequence: CASSPTGTPTYEQYF.

The chain couples TRBV2 to TRBJ2-5. CDR3 length equals 14 residues. CDR1 SNHLY and CDR2 FYNNEI come from the germline V gene. The CDR3 loop is CASSVGGNQETQYF.

This sequence joins TRBV5-1 and TRBJ2-7; the D call from TCRdb, TRBD2, cannot be confirmed without DNA. Germline V gives CDR1 SGHRS, CDR2 YFSETQ. CDR3 size: 17 residues. CDR3 region: CASSLGLAGASSYEQYF.

V gene TRBV4-2 combines with J gene TRBJ1-2; lacking DNA, the TRBD1 call made by TCRdb goes unchecked. CDR1 is LGHNA, CDR2 YNFKEQ, per germline. The length of the CDR3 is 14 residues. The CDR3 sequence: CASSPVPGNGGYTF.

The chain combines TRBV27 with TRBJ2-3; as DNA is missing, the TRBD2 call by TCRdb cannot be tested. The CDR3 runs to 18 residues. Germline V gene lookup returns CDR1 MNHEY and CDR2 SMNVEV (reference sequence). This chain's CDR3 is CASSSGTSGRGRTDTQYF.

The CDR3 loop is CASSPRGAALAGGRNAGELFF. J is TRBJ2-2 and V is TRBV4-2; the D call from TCRdb, TRBD2, cannot be confirmed without DNA. The CDR3 consists of 21 residues. The germline gives CDR1 LGHNA, CDR2 YNFKEQ.

This chain uses TRBV4-3 with TRBJ2-7. This CDR3 comprises 17 residues. From germline, CDR1 is LGHNA and CDR2 YSLEER. The CDR3 reads CASSQGIGPITSYEQYF.

V gene TRBV7-2 combines with J gene TRBJ2-5; checking the TCRdb D call of TRBD2 is not possible without DNA. Germline CDR1 and CDR2: SGHTA and FQGNSA. The CDR3 is 14 residues long. The CDR3 loop is CASSPGGGWETQYF.

The J gene is TRBJ1-3, the V gene TRBV20-1; TCRdb's D gene call, TRBD1, goes unchecked for lack of DNA. CDR3 length equals 16 residues. In germline, CDR1 is DFQATT, CDR2 SNEGSKA (reference sequence). CDR3 region: CSARRGGAFSGNTIYF.

This chain uses TRBV27 with TRBJ2-1; absent DNA, TCRdb's TRBD1 call cannot be checked. CDR1 MNHEY and CDR2 SMNVEV come from the germline V gene (reference sequence). The CDR3 covers 16 residues. The CDR3 protein is CASSPLGQGSYNEQFF.

The chain employs TRBV20-1 and TRBJ1-5; the TRBD1 assignment by TCRdb is unverifiable without DNA. The CDR3 covers 12 residues. Germline V CDR1 and CDR2: DFQATT, SNEGSKA (reference sequence). The CDR3 is CSPRTGDQPQHF.

The rearrangement uses TRBV10-3 and TRBJ2-7; TCRdb's D call of TRBD1 is untestable without DNA. Germline-derived CDR1 and CDR2 are ENHRY and SYGVKD. The CDR3 is made up of 17 amino acids. The chain's CDR3 is CAISEQPGSRPSYEQYF.

The J gene is TRBJ2-1, the V gene TRBV20-1; lacking DNA, the TRBD1 call made by TCRdb goes unchecked. CDR3 length: 14 amino acids. Per germline, CDR1 DFQATT and CDR2 SNEGSKA (reference sequence). CDR3 residues: CSAPLGSDYNEQFF.

The rearrangement links TRBV20-1 to TRBJ2-7; the TCRdb D gene call, TRBD1, has no DNA to confirm it. The CDR3 consists of 14 residues. Germline V gene data show CDR1 as DFQATT and CDR2 as SNEGSKA (reference sequence). The CDR3 sequence is CSANHQGRSYEQYF.

The chain uses TRBV5-1 and TRBJ2-7; the TRBD2 assignment by TCRdb is unverifiable without DNA. Germline V gene lookup returns CDR1 SGHRS and CDR2 YFSETQ. The CDR3 runs to 16 residues. The CDR3 here is CASSLNQDLTAYEQYF.

The chain carries TRBV6-1 and TRBJ1-1; TCRdb indicates TRBD1, and absent DNA this call remains unverified. Germline V CDR1 and CDR2: MNHNS, SASEGT. The CDR3 extends over 13 amino acids. CDR3 amino acids: CASRILWGTEAFF.

The rearrangement links TRBV7-9 to TRBJ1-4. This CDR3 is built from 15 residues. Germline CDR1 and CDR2: SEHNR and FQNEAQ (reference sequence). The CDR3 region is CASSYTMGLGEKLFF. Full variable domain (rest looked up from reference TRBV7-9 and TRBJ1-4): DTGVSQNPRHKITKRGQNVTFRCDPISEHNRLYWYRQTLGQGPEFLTYFQNEAQLEKSRLLSDRFSAERPKGSFSTLEIQRTEQGDSAMYLCASSYTMGLGEKLFFGSGTQLSVL.

This rearrangement joins TRBV10-3 to TRBJ2-3; TCRdb designates TRBD1, a call that cannot be tested without DNA. The length of the CDR3 is 13 residues. Germline assignment: CDR1 ENHRY and CDR2 SYGVKD. The CDR3 reads CAISPGITDTQYF.

This CDR3 is CATSRGTGARYEQYF. The chain recombines TRBV15 with TRBJ2-7; without DNA, the TCRdb call of TRBD1 cannot be checked. Germline CDR1 LNHNV, CDR2 YYDKDF (reference sequence). The CDR3 has 15 amino acids.

J is TRBJ2-7 and V is TRBV7-2; the TCRdb call, TRBD1, lacks DNA for checking. Germline CDR1 and CDR2: SGHTA and FQGNSA. The CDR3 length is 13 residues. The CDR3 sequence is CASSWTVQYEQYF.

The chain recombines TRBV29-1 with TRBJ2-1; absent DNA, TCRdb's TRBD2 call cannot be checked. The germline V gene encodes CDR1 SQVTM and CDR2 ANQGSEA. This CDR3 comprises 14 residues. This CDR3 is CSVEASGSYNEQFF.

V usage is TRBV5-1 and J usage is TRBJ2-7; with no DNA, the TCRdb D assignment of TRBD1 cannot be verified. This CDR3 has 14 amino acids. The germline CDR1 and CDR2 sequences are SGHRS and YFSETQ. The chain's CDR3 is CASSTPGQTYEQYF.

The genes are TRBV20-1 and TRBJ2-3; the TRBD2 assignment by TCRdb is unverifiable without DNA. CDR3 length: 14 residues. Germline V gene data show CDR1 as DFQATT and CDR2 as SNEGSKA (reference sequence). CDR3 amino acids: CSASSRGSTDTQYF.

This rearrangement joins TRBV25-1 to TRBJ2-3; TCRdb gives TRBD1 as the D gene, but with no DNA this cannot be confirmed. The CDR3 has 17 residues. Germline CDR1 MGHDK, CDR2 SYGVNS. CDR3 amino acids: CASSEWAAKSSPDTQYF.

The genes are TRBV6-1 and TRBJ1-4; TCRdb gives TRBD1 as the D gene, but with no DNA this cannot be confirmed. CDR1 MNHNS and CDR2 SASEGT come from the germline V gene. This CDR3 is 15 amino acids long. The CDR3 is CASGAGGTGDEKLFF.

The rearrangement links TRBV20-1 to TRBJ2-7. The germline gives CDR1 DFQATT, CDR2 SNEGSKA (reference sequence). This CDR3 has 14 amino acids. Here the CDR3 reads CSAPYRGNSYEQYF.

The rearrangement links TRBV15 to TRBJ1-4. CDR1 LNHNV and CDR2 YYDKDF come from the germline V gene (reference sequence). The CDR3 is 14 amino acids. CDR3 sequence reads: CATSRAQLNEKLFF. The full variable domain, in which reference TRBV15 and TRBJ1-4 provide the parts outside the CDR3, is DAMVIQNPRYQVTQFGKPVTLSCSQTLNHNVMYWYQQKSSQAPKLLFHYYDKDFNNEADTPDNFQSRRPNTSFCFLDIRSPGLGDTAMYLCATSRAQLNEKLFFGSGTQLSVL.

The chain uses TRBV2 and TRBJ2-1. This CDR3 comprises 13 residues. Germline CDR1 and CDR2: SNHLY and FYNNEI. The CDR3 sequence is CASSARSYNEQFF.

The chain uses TRBV29-1 and TRBJ1-4. The germline V gene has CDR1 SQVTM and CDR2 ANQGSEA. This CDR3 is built from 11 residues. The CDR3: CSASQNEKLFF.

V and J are TRBV27 and TRBJ1-3. The CDR3 extends over 15 amino acids. Looked up from germline, CDR1 is MNHEY and CDR2 is SMNVEV (reference sequence). CDR3 sequence reads: CASSGTRGAGNTIYF.

This rearrangement joins TRBV7-9 to TRBJ2-1; with no DNA, the TCRdb D assignment of TRBD2 cannot be verified. The CDR3 length is 17 residues. Looked up from germline, CDR1 is SEHNR and CDR2 is FQNEAQ (reference sequence). The CDR3 spells CASSPRTSRSSYNEQFF.

This chain uses TRBV5-8 with TRBJ2-1; TCRdb's D call, TRBD2, is unchecked because there is no DNA. The CDR3 consists of 17 residues. In germline, CDR1 is SGHTS, CDR2 YDEGEE. CDR3 residues: CASSLKVGGRLENEQFF.